Below, 19 T cell receptor beta chains from the same sample are listed, as sequenced in a study of cytomegalovirus exposure and HLA in healthy donors. PCR amplification relied on 60 Vbeta primers (plus 13 Jbeta primers). Here immunoSEQ multiplex PCR was the method, and the copy in TCRdb shows in-frame clones only, minus some. The table includes around 120,000 clones, around 62% detected once. The sequencing input was PBMCs. The receptors come from a man aged 30 to 45 in good health and CMV-seropositive.

In this sample, this clone turned up a few times. The rearrangement joins TRBV18 to TRBJ1-1; tentative D call: TRBD1 (6 bases). The V gene's germline CDR1 is KGHSH and CDR2 LQKENI. This CDR3 has 14 amino acids. V gave up 8 bases and J gave up 1 base, with 14 bases separating them. CDR3 bases: TGTGCCAGCAAACAGGGCACGCAGAACACTGAAGCTTTCTTT. Encoded protein: CASKQGTQNTEAFF. Supplemented by reference TRBV18 and TRBJ1-1, the full variable domain reads NAGVMQNPRHLVRRRGQEARLRCSPMKGHSHVYWYRQLPEEGLKFMVYLQKENIIDESGMPKERFSAEFPKEGPSILRIQQVVRGDSAAYFCASKQGTQNTEAFFGQGTRLTVV.

The CDR3 sequence is CASASGASTDTQYF. The CDR3 DNA reads TGTGCCAGCGCCAGCGGGGCCAGCACAGATACGCAGTATTTT. J is TRBJ2-3 and V is TRBV4-2, with 7 nucleotides matching TRBD2. Germline V CDR1 and CDR2: LGHNA, YNFKEQ. The ends lost 8 bases at V and 0 bases at J; junction bases unmatched: 5. The length of the CDR3 is 14 residues.

The chain couples TRBV11-2 to TRBJ1-1; D unclear. V was shortened by 0 bases and J by 2 bases, with 4 bases between the two germline ends. The CDR3 sequence is 13 residues long. Looked up from germline, CDR1 is SGHAT and CDR2 is FQNNGV. CDR3 coding DNA: TGTGCCAGCAGCTTAGAGGCAAACACTGAAGCTTTCTTT. It yields the protein CASSLEANTEAFF. The full variable domain, in which reference TRBV11-2 and TRBJ1-1 provide the parts outside the CDR3, is EAGVAQSPRYKIIEKRQSVAFWCNPISGHATLYWYQQILGQGPKLLIQFQNNGVVDDSQLPKDRFSAERLKGVDSTLKIQPAKLEDSAVYLCASSLEANTEAFFGQGTRLTVV.

This sequence joins TRBV4-1 and TRBJ1-1, with D unclear. The CDR3 runs 16 residues. Germline V lookup: CDR1 MGHRA, CDR2 YSYEKL. The V and J ends lost 4 bases and 2 bases respectively, with 17 bases between them. The CDR3 loop is CASSLYFVGRNTEAFF. In nucleotides, the CDR3 is TGCGCCAGCAGCCTATACTTTGTCGGTCGAAACACTGAAGCTTTCTTT.

The sample holds a few counts of this clone. The chain has TRBV10-2 and TRBJ1-6; no reliable D call. V was trimmed by 4 bases and J by 8 bases, leaving 15 bases between them. Germline CDR1 reads WSHSY; CDR2 reads SAAADI. The CDR3 runs to 15 residues. The CDR3 here is CASSAQPAVDSPLHF. The CDR3 DNA is TGCGCCAGCAGTGCCCAGCCCGCGGTAGATTCACCCCTCCACTTT.

This rearrangement joins TRBV2 to TRBJ2-7; TRBD2 aligns across 10 bases. The germline V gene encodes CDR1 SNHLY and CDR2 FYNNEI. The CDR3 consists of 14 residues. Germline trimming cut 5 bases from V and 3 bases from J; bases unmatched to any gene: 4. CDR3 residues: CASSTLAGVYEQYF. The DNA for the CDR3 is TGTGCCAGCAGTACTCTAGCGGGGGTCTACGAGCAGTACTTC. The variable domain in full, completed from reference TRBV2 and TRBJ2-7, reads EPEVTQTPSHQVTQMGQEVILRCVPISNHLYFYWYRQILGQKVEFLVSFYNNEISEKSEIFDDQFSVERPDGSNFTLKIRSTKLEDSAMYFCASSTLAGVYEQYFGPGTRLTVT.

The chain uses TRBV7-2 and TRBJ1-1; D unresolved. Trimming shortened V by 1 base and J by 5 bases, and 5 bases separated the two germline ends. Germline CDR1 and CDR2: SGHTA and FQGNSA. The CDR3 length is 12 residues. As DNA, the CDR3 is TGTGCCAGCAGCTTAGGGGCAACTGAAGCTTTCTTT. Translating it yields CASSLGATEAFF. The entire variable domain, with the rest obtained from reference TRBV7-2 and TRBJ1-1, is as follows: GAGVSQSPSNKVTEKGKDVELRCDPISGHTALYWYRQSLGQGLEFLIYFQGNSAPDKSGLPSDRFSAERTGGSVSTLTIQRTQQEDSAVYLCASSLGATEAFFGQGTRLTVV.

This clone appeared once. The chain employs TRBV10-3 and TRBJ2-7; D is unresolved. With 6 bases removed from V and 2 bases from J, the gap between germline ends came to 8 bases. From germline, CDR1 is ENHRY and CDR2 SYGVKD. The CDR3 sequence is 12 residues long. This CDR3 reads CAIRAAAYEQYF. The DNA of the CDR3 is TGTGCCATCAGGGCGGCGGCCTACGAGCAGTACTTC.

CDR3 nucleotides: TGCGCCAGCAGCCGCCTTCCGGGACAGCTCAAGACCAGCAATGAGCAGTTCTTC. It encodes CASSRLPGQLKTSNEQFF. The chain carries TRBV4-1 and TRBJ2-1, with 7 bases fitting TRBD1. Germline assignment: CDR1 MGHRA and CDR2 YSYEKL. The CDR3 has 18 residues. J lost 6 bases, V lost 4 bases, and 18 bases had no gene match.

The chain joins TRBV6-5 to TRBJ2-5; the D gene is possibly TRBD1 (5 bases). The CDR3 length is 14 residues. The V gene lost 7 bases and the J gene lost 2 bases, with 14 bases spanning the gap. Germline CDR1 is MNHEY and CDR2 is SVGAGI. CDR3 nucleotide sequence: TGTGCCAGCACCATCCCAGGGATTCAAGAGACCCAGTACTTC. Amino acids: CASTIPGIQETQYF.

The chain couples TRBV6-5 to TRBJ2-7; 7 bases are a match to TRBD1. The CDR3 sequence is 16 residues long. Germline trimming cut 0 bases from V and 4 bases from J; bases unmatched to any gene: 9. Germline CDR1 and CDR2: MNHEY and SVGAGI. CDR3 DNA sequence: TGTGCCAGCAGTTACTCAACCGGGACAGAATCTTACGAGCAGTACTTC. Its translation: CASSYSTGTESYEQYF.

This clone was seen a handful of times. The chain uses TRBV18 and TRBJ2-1; possibly TRBD2 for D (5 bases). Germline V gene lookup returns CDR1 KGHSH and CDR2 LQKENI. Trimming removed 0 bases from V and 4 bases from J, with 16 bases in between. The CDR3 runs 17 residues. The CDR3 DNA is TGTGCCAGCTCACCACCTCCCCTAGGACGGGGTTACAATGAGCAGTTCTTC. Amino acid sequence: CASSPPPLGRGYNEQFF.

This chain uses TRBV9 with TRBJ1-1; weak D call: TRBD1 (5 bases). The CDR3 totals 17 residues. CDR1 is SGDLS, CDR2 YYNGEE, per germline. V lost 0 bases, J lost 4 bases, and 19 bases lay in between. DNA for the CDR3: TGTGCCAGCAGCGTAGGACCAAACCGGGGGGAGAGCACTGAAGCTTTCTTT. This translates into CASSVGPNRGESTEAFF.

The rearrangement joins TRBV5-4 to TRBJ2-1, with D maybe TRBD2 (5 bases). The CDR3 spans 16 residues. Germline V gene sequence: CDR1 SGHNT, CDR2 YYREEE (reference sequence). V was clipped by 3 bases and J by 4 bases, with 17 bases between them. Written as DNA, the CDR3 is TGTGCCAGCAGCTCCGGTATGCCGACTACTTACAATGAGCAGTTCTTC. It translates to CASSSGMPTTYNEQFF.

The gene calls are TRBV7-2 and TRBJ1-2, with D perhaps matching TRBD1 (6 bases). The CDR3 is 14 amino acids. Trimming took off 5 bases at V and 5 bases at J, with 15 bases between the two ends. CDR1 is SGHTA and CDR2 is FQGNSA in the germline V gene. CDR3 in amino acids: CASSKLTGMYGYTF. The DNA of the CDR3 is TGTGCCAGCAGCAAGTTAACAGGGATGTATGGCTACACCTTC.

V usage is TRBV7-2 and J usage is TRBJ2-7, with a weak D call TRBD2 (5 bases). Deletions cut 2 bases from V and 2 bases from J, with 19 bases between. Germline assignment: CDR1 SGHTA and CDR2 FQGNSA. There are 17 residues in the CDR3. CDR3 sequence: CASSLNRGSLLTYEQYF. The CDR3 nucleotides are TGTGCCAGCAGCTTAAATCGAGGGTCGCTCCTCACCTACGAGCAGTACTTC. Full variable domain (missing parts from reference TRBV7-2 and TRBJ2-7): GAGVSQSPSNKVTEKGKDVELRCDPISGHTALYWYRQSLGQGLEFLIYFQGNSAPDKSGLPSDRFSAERTGGSVSTLTIQRTQQEDSAVYLCASSLNRGSLLTYEQYFGPGTRLTVT.

The chain is built from TRBV27 and TRBJ1-2, with 7 positions matching TRBD1. This CDR3 is built from 15 residues. The V gene end was trimmed by 5 bases and the J gene end by 9 bases; junction bases not matched to a gene: 15. In germline, CDR1 is MNHEY, CDR2 SMNVEV (reference sequence). The CDR3 DNA follows: TGTGCCAGCAGTCGAGAGGCAGGGGGGACGTGGAGCTACACCTTC. It translates to CASSREAGGTWSYTF.

This chain links TRBV11-3 with TRBJ2-7; D call uncertain. Germline CDR1 and CDR2: SGHNT and YENEEA. V gave up 4 bases and J gave up 4 bases, with 5 bases separating them. The CDR3 is 11 residues long. The CDR3 loop reads CASSSEYEQYF. Written as DNA, the CDR3 is TGTGCCAGCAGCTCGGAGTACGAGCAGTACTTC.

The rearrangement uses TRBV11-2 and TRBJ2-7; 9 nucleotides agree with TRBD1. Germline V gene data show CDR1 as SGHAT and CDR2 as FQNNGV. The CDR3 has 15 residues. V was pared by 2 bases and J by 4 bases, with 6 bases of the junction left unmatched. The CDR3 nucleotides are TGTGCCAGCAGCTTAACCGGGACAGGGAGTTACGAGCAGTACTTC. Its translation: CASSLTGTGSYEQYF.